One sample yielded the 31 T cell receptor beta chains listed below, sequenced in a study of cytomegalovirus exposure and HLA in healthy donors. PCR employed 60 Vbeta and 13 Jbeta primers. The assay was immunoSEQ multiplex PCR, and TCRdb's table has in-frame clones only and misses some. The table includes hundreds of thousands of clones, approximately 84% detected once. The sequencing sample was made of PBMCs. All receptors come from a woman aged 35 to 49 in good health and CMV-seronegative.

The chain joins TRBV7-6 to TRBJ2-3; D possibly corresponds to TRBD2 (6 bases). Germline lookup yields CDR1 SGHVS and CDR2 FNYEAQ. This CDR3 contains 14 residues. V was trimmed by 5 bases and J by 4 bases, leaving 13 bases between them. CDR3 region: CASSPRTISDTQYF. As DNA, the CDR3 is TGTGCCAGCAGCCCTCGGACTATTTCAGATACGCAGTATTTT.

The sample holds one count of this clone. The rearrangement uses TRBV2 and TRBJ1-2, with D unresolved. Germline V CDR1 and CDR2: SNHLY, FYNNEI. Between the trimmed V and J ends, which lost 7 bases and 5 bases, there was a span of 14 bases. The length of the CDR3 is 13 residues. This chain's CDR3 is CASTLGIPYGYTF. The CDR3 coding sequence is TGTGCCAGCACCCTTGGCATACCTTATGGCTACACCTTC. Complete variable domain (other parts from reference TRBV2 and TRBJ1-2): EPEVTQTPSHQVTQMGQEVILRCVPISNHLYFYWYRQILGQKVEFLVSFYNNEISEKSEIFDDQFSVERPDGSNFTLKIRSTKLEDSAMYFCASTLGIPYGYTFGSGTRLTVV.

The chain joins TRBV5-8 to TRBJ2-6; D not certain. The CDR3 covers 12 residues. Trimming took off 4 bases at V and 3 bases at J, with 2 bases between the two ends. CDR1 and CDR2 from the germline V gene are SGHTS and YDEGEE. The CDR3 spells CASSLGANVLTF. CDR3 in DNA: TGTGCCAGCAGCCTTGGGGCCAACGTCCTGACTTTC.

The chain couples TRBV9 to TRBJ2-7; TRBD1 agrees at 11 bases. The length of the CDR3 is 15 residues. Trimming took 0 bases from V and 6 from J; bases not matched to a gene: 5. Germline lookup yields CDR1 SGDLS and CDR2 YYNGEE. The CDR3 loop reads CASSVVGQGAVEQYF. As DNA, the CDR3 is TGTGCCAGCAGCGTAGTTGGACAGGGGGCGGTCGAGCAGTACTTC.

The genes are TRBV6-5 and TRBJ2-7, with D maybe TRBD2 (7 bases). The CDR3 is made up of 14 amino acids. The V gene lost 7 bases and the J gene lost 3 bases, with 16 bases spanning the gap. Germline V lookup: CDR1 MNHEY, CDR2 SVGAGI. The CDR3 region is CASIPDSGVYEQYF. CDR3 sequence (DNA): TGTGCCAGCATCCCGGACAGCGGGGTCTACGAGCAGTACTTC.

The J gene is TRBJ2-3, the V gene TRBV7-2, with 12 bases fitting TRBD2. Germline V gives CDR1 SGHTA, CDR2 FQGNSA. CDR3 length: 16 amino acids. The trim removed 2 bases at V and 6 bases at J, leaving 6 bases unmatched. DNA of the CDR3: TGTGCCAGCAGCTTACTAGCGGGGGGGTCACGCGATACGCAGTATTTT. Translating gives CASSLLAGGSRDTQYF.

This clone was detected a few times. The identical CDR3 is also encoded by other nucleotide sequences in the sample. The V call is TRBV6-1, the J call TRBJ1-1; TRBD1 matches 9 bases. V shed 5 bases, J shed 5 bases, and the junction held 3 bases outside the gene matches. Germline V gene data show CDR1 as MNHNS and CDR2 as SASEGT. This CDR3 comprises 13 residues. The DNA of the CDR3 is TGTGCCAGCAGTCGACAGGGGGGTACTGAAGCTTTCTTT. Translation: CASSRQGGTEAFF.

The V and J genes are TRBV30 and TRBJ2-1; weak D call: TRBD2 (6 bases). Between the trimmed V and J ends, which lost 5 bases and 7 bases, there was a span of 18 bases. This CDR3 comprises 14 residues. Looked up from germline, CDR1 is GTSNPN and CDR2 is SVGIG (reference sequence). CDR3 DNA: TGTGCCTGGTGGGGAGCAGCGGGTCCTAATGAGCAGTTCTTC. Its protein product is CAWWGAAGPNEQFF.

The rearrangement joins TRBV7-2 to TRBJ2-7; 9 positions match TRBD2. CDR1 is SGHTA and CDR2 is FQGNSA in the germline V gene. The CDR3 length is 15 residues. J gave up 0 bases and V 6 bases, and 6 bases lay outside the gene matches. CDR3 sequence (DNA): TGTGCCAGCAGATCAGGACTAGCGCGCTCCTACGAGCAGTACTTC. Amino acids: CASRSGLARSYEQYF. The whole variable domain, remainder taken from reference TRBV7-2 and TRBJ2-7, is GAGVSQSPSNKVTEKGKDVELRCDPISGHTALYWYRQSLGQGLEFLIYFQGNSAPDKSGLPSDRFSAERTGGSVSTLTIQRTQQEDSAVYLCASRSGLARSYEQYFGPGTRLTVT.

The V and J genes are TRBV10-3 and TRBJ2-2; D perhaps matches TRBD1 (6 bases). Trimming pared 7 bases from V and 5 bases from J, leaving 14 bases between. Germline-derived CDR1 and CDR2 are ENHRY and SYGVKD. The CDR3 extends over 14 amino acids. CDR3 DNA sequence: TGTGCCATCACCAAGTCAGGGGAAACCGGGGAGCTGTTTTTT. Protein product: CAITKSGETGELFF.

The CDR3 nucleotides are TGTGCCAGCAGCGTCTGGGACAGGGGGAACGAGCAGTACTTC. This sequence encodes CASSVWDRGNEQYF. V gene TRBV9 combines with J gene TRBJ2-7; the match to TRBD1 covers 11 bases. From germline, CDR1 is SGDLS and CDR2 YYNGEE. The CDR3 runs 14 residues. V shed 2 bases, J shed 5 bases, and the junction held 3 bases outside the gene matches. Full variable domain (missing parts from reference TRBV9 and TRBJ2-7): DSGVTQTPKHLITATGQRVTLRCSPRSGDLSVYWYQQSLDQGLQFLIQYYNGEERAKGNILERFSAQQFPDLHSELNLSSLELGDSALYFCASSVWDRGNEQYFGPGTRLTVT.

This chain connects TRBV18 to TRBJ1-2; 9 bases map to TRBD1. V lost 3 bases and J lost 5; bases outside the gene matches: 7. This CDR3 has 15 residues. Germline-derived CDR1 and CDR2 are KGHSH and LQKENI. The CDR3 here is CASSPWTGAGYGYTF. For the CDR3, the DNA is TGTGCCAGCTCACCGTGGACAGGGGCAGGTTATGGCTACACCTTC.

The chain is built from TRBV2 and TRBJ2-5, with D possibly TRBD1 on 6 matching bases. The DNA end is a closer match to TRBJ2-7, so the J assignment may be wrong. Looked up from germline, CDR1 is SNHLY and CDR2 is FYNNEI. The length of the CDR3 is 13 residues. The CDR3 reads CASSEHRVYEQYF. As DNA, the CDR3 is TGTGCCAGCAGTGAGCACAGGGTCTACGAGCAGTACTTC.

The genes are TRBV11-2 and TRBJ1-6; TRBD1 might be the D (6 bases). The CDR3 contains 15 residues. Trimming removed 5 bases from V and 9 bases from J, with 17 bases in between. CDR1 is SGHAT and CDR2 is FQNNGV in the germline V gene. CDR3 in amino acids: CASSPTGNSGSPLHF. For the CDR3, the DNA is TGTGCCAGCAGCCCAACAGGGAATTCGGGTTCACCCCTCCACTTT.

This rearrangement joins TRBV7-3 to TRBJ1-2; 7 bases map to TRBD1. CDR3 length: 17 residues. V shed 0 bases and J 8 bases; nucleotides not matched to a gene: 15. Germline V gives CDR1 SGHTA, CDR2 FQGTGA. Here the CDR3 reads CASSLTSPLTGLVGYTF. In DNA form, the CDR3 reads TGTGCCAGCAGCTTAACGTCCCCCTTGACAGGGTTGGTCGGCTACACCTTC.

This chain joins TRBV2 and TRBJ1-1; D is possibly TRBD1 (6 bases). Deletions cut 6 bases from V and 10 bases from J, with 12 bases between. CDR1 and CDR2 (germline): SNHLY, FYNNEI. The CDR3 length is 11 residues. The CDR3 nucleotides read TGTGCCAGCAGCGGAACAGGGTTAGCTTTCTTT. Protein: CASSGTGLAFF.

The V call is TRBV20-1, the J call TRBJ1-6; D unresolved. Germline CDR1 DFQATT, CDR2 SNEGSKA (reference sequence). The CDR3 sequence is 11 residues long. Trimming took off 6 bases at V and 12 bases at J, with 12 bases between the two ends. The chain's CDR3 is CSARLGGPLHF. CDR3 in DNA: TGCAGTGCCCGGTTGGGAGGACCCCTCCACTTT.

V is TRBV2 and J is TRBJ2-2; D gene ambiguous. Per germline, CDR1 SNHLY and CDR2 FYNNEI. V lost 7 bases, J lost 2 bases, and 11 bases lay in between. The CDR3 sequence is 14 residues long. The CDR3: CASMRSPNTGELFF. As DNA, the CDR3 is TGTGCCAGCATGAGGTCACCCAACACCGGGGAGCTGTTTTTT.

The V gene is TRBV28, the J gene TRBJ2-3; 9 positions match TRBD1. V lost 5 bases, J lost 5 bases, and 11 bases stayed unmatched. The CDR3 runs to 16 residues. Germline-derived CDR1 and CDR2 are MDHEN and SYDVKM. The CDR3 sequence is CASSLGPGTGQDTQYF. The CDR3 region has the DNA TGTGCCAGCAGTCTCGGACCCGGGACAGGGCAAGATACGCAGTATTTT.

The chain employs TRBV5-1 and TRBJ2-7; 9 bases line up with TRBD2. Germline values: CDR1 SGHRS, CDR2 YFSETQ. The CDR3 has 15 residues. Trimming at V came to 3 bases and at J to 2 bases, leaving 6 bases not matched to a gene. As DNA, the CDR3 is TGCGCCAGCAGCTGGCGGGGGGGGGCTACCTACGAGCAGTACTTC. It codes for CASSWRGGATYEQYF.

This chain joins TRBV13 and TRBJ1-1; D unresolved. Germline CDR1 is PRHDT and CDR2 is FYEKMQ (reference sequence). Between the trimmed V and J ends, which lost 2 bases and 4 bases, there was a span of 17 bases. The CDR3 extends over 16 amino acids. In DNA, the CDR3 is TGTGCCAGCAGCTTAAGCGCCTTTGGTGCTTCCACTGAAGCTTTCTTT. As protein: CASSLSAFGASTEAFF.

In this sample, this clone turned up a few times. V gene TRBV19 combines with J gene TRBJ1-3; 9 bases map to TRBD1. The CDR3 spans 16 residues. Germline assignment: CDR1 LNHDA and CDR2 SQIVND (reference sequence). V trimming: 7 bases; J trimming: 0 bases; junction bases outside the gene matches: 7. In DNA, the CDR3 is TGTGCCAGTACCTTCGGGACAGGGAGCTCTGGAAACACCATATATTTT. This codes for CASTFGTGSSGNTIYF.

The CDR3 loop is CASSLDNEQYF. CDR3 coding DNA: TGTGCCAGCAGCCTGGACAACGAGCAGTACTTC. This chain links TRBV7-2 with TRBJ2-7; D may be TRBD1 (5 bases). The V end was cut by 5 bases, the J end by 5 bases, with 7 bases between. Per germline, CDR1 SGHTA and CDR2 FQGNSA. The CDR3 is made up of 11 amino acids.

V gene TRBV6-4 combines with J gene TRBJ1-4; D is uncertain. The length of the CDR3 is 14 residues. Trimming removed 6 bases from V and 6 bases from J, with 14 bases in between. The germline CDR1 and CDR2 sequences are MRHNA and SNTAGT. CDR3 nucleotides: TGTGCCAGCAGATTGACGGCCCTAGATGAAAAACTGTTTTTT. Its translation is CASRLTALDEKLFF.

The chain recombines TRBV10-2 with TRBJ1-1; 7 bases are shared with TRBD1. CDR1 is WSHSY and CDR2 is SAAADI in the germline V gene. The CDR3 extends over 15 amino acids. J lost 0 bases, V lost 3 bases, and 4 bases had no gene match. As DNA, the CDR3 is TGCGCCAGCAGTGACAGGGGGAGGATGAACACTGAAGCTTTCTTT. This translates into CASSDRGRMNTEAFF.

The chain combines TRBV4-2 with TRBJ2-5, with 7 positions matching TRBD2. The V gene end was trimmed by 9 bases and the J gene end by 0 bases; junction bases not matched to a gene: 7. Germline assignment: CDR1 LGHNA and CDR2 YNFKEQ. The CDR3 length is 14 residues. The CDR3 nucleotides are TGTGCCAGTTCCGCAGCGGGGTACCAAGAGACCCAGTACTTC. It encodes CASSAAGYQETQYF.

The chain carries TRBV7-9 and TRBJ1-1, with D perhaps matching TRBD1 (6 bases). The V and J ends lost 7 bases and 5 bases respectively, with 17 bases between them. The germline V gene encodes CDR1 SEHNR and CDR2 FQNEAQ (reference sequence). This CDR3 contains 14 residues. The CDR3 DNA is TGTGCCAGCAAAACGGGACATAGCCCGACTGAAGCTTTCTTT. This encodes CASKTGHSPTEAFF.

This clone has a single count. The sample holds other DNA sequences that translate to the same CDR3. V gene TRBV30 combines with J gene TRBJ1-1; no definite D call. This CDR3 comprises 13 residues. Trimming shortened V by 0 bases and J by 1 base, and 6 bases separated the two germline ends. CDR1 is GTSNPN and CDR2 is SVGIG in the germline V gene (reference sequence). The CDR3 loop reads CAWSVRGNTEAFF. CDR3 DNA sequence: TGTGCCTGGAGTGTACGGGGGAACACTGAAGCTTTCTTT.

The rearrangement joins TRBV7-9 to TRBJ2-2; weak D call: TRBD1 (5 bases). V shed 3 bases and J shed 4 bases, with 12 bases lying between them. The CDR3 is made up of 15 amino acids. Per germline, CDR1 SEHNR and CDR2 FQNEAQ (reference sequence). This CDR3 reads CASSFRQFSTGELFF. For the CDR3, the DNA is TGTGCCAGCAGCTTTCGACAGTTTAGCACCGGGGAGCTGTTTTTT.

The V and J genes are TRBV7-8 and TRBJ2-2; D remains ambiguous. The germline V and J ends were trimmed by 1 base and 1 base, with 10 bases remaining between them. The CDR3 loop spans 16 amino acids. Germline lookup yields CDR1 SGHVS and CDR2 FQNEAQ. CDR3 amino acids: CASSLGSNQNTGELFF. CDR3 nucleotide sequence: TGTGCCAGCAGCTTAGGGAGTAACCAGAACACCGGGGAGCTGTTTTTT.

CDR3 amino acids: CASSDGQGMNTEAFF. The CDR3 region has the DNA TGTGCCAGCAGTGATGGACAGGGCATGAACACTGAAGCTTTCTTT. The chain has TRBV2 and TRBJ1-1; 8 bases are shared with TRBD1. The germline gives CDR1 SNHLY, CDR2 FYNNEI. CDR3 length: 15 residues. V was pared by 3 bases and J by 0 bases, with 3 bases of the junction left unmatched.